This TCR beta chain was found in a study of cytomegalovirus exposure and HLA in healthy donors. Background on the study: A preliminary data release comprised tens of millions of unique TCRs obtained from HLA-typed donors. Broader study findings: Earlier analysis found most TCR beta V segments productive about 90% or about 30% of the time.

Healthy people donating bone marrow made up the donors. The CDR3 is made up of 13 amino acids. Per the germline V gene, CDR1 is MNHEY and CDR2 is SMNVEV (reference sequence). V gave up 2 bases and J gave up 7 bases; unmatched junction bases: 1. PCR employed 60 Vbeta and 13 Jbeta primers. In the original workflow: Later analysis identified some 88 million unique TCR beta chains, around 10 million shared. Measured with immunoSEQ multiplex PCR; TCRdb has only the in-frame clones, and not every one. V and J calls and clone size come straight from that table; D and trimming were deduced from the DNA. This sample yields over 130,000 clones, of which about 60% are seen a single time; roughly 6.8% belongs to the top ten. Regarding this clone: Antigen unknown.

The chain carries TRBV27 and TRBJ2-1; 8 nucleotides align to TRBD1. Sequencing used PBMCs. The TCR was taken from a woman in her sixties in good health and CMV-seropositive. The CDR3 sequence: CASSLGQGNEQFF. Written as DNA, the CDR3 is TGTGCCAGCAGTTTAGGACAGGGAAATGAGCAGTTCTTC.